These T cell receptor beta chains were read from a single sample in a study of T cells in Graves' hyperthyroidism and ophthalmopathy. TCRdb reprocessed the multiplex PCR reads via MiXCR and lists one record per CDR3 protein. The table has roughly 570,000 distinct CDR3 sequences, approximately 44% seen once. The sequenced material came from peripheral blood or thyroid tissue (not recorded which). The receptors were gathered from a woman in her late teens or twenties with Graves' hyperthyroidism. CDR3s include the opening cysteine and the closing phenylalanine or tryptophan. Fields, in order: CDR3 DNA, CDR3 protein, V gene, CDR3 length, clone size, D gene, J gene. D genes are given only for firm matches. The size of a clone is reported for some rows only, either as once, few or many, or as a class for expanded clones.

TGCAGTGCTAGCCGTTCCGGGACGGGAAATCAGCCCCAGCATTTT,CSASRSGTGNQPQHF,TRBV20-1,15,many,.,TRBJ1-5
TGTGCCACCAGCGGGGGACTAGCGGGAGGAGAGACCCAGTACTTC,CATSGGLAGGETQYF,TRBV15,15,many,TRBD2,TRBJ2-5
TGTGCCACCAGCAGAGTTGCGGGAGTTGAGCAGTACTTC,CATSRVAGVEQYF,TRBV15,13,.,TRBD2,TRBJ2-7
TGTGCCAGCTCACCAGGCAGGGACTACGAGCAGTACTTC,CASSPGRDYEQYF,TRBV4-1,13,many,.,TRBJ2-7
TGTGCCAGCACCGGGACAGGGGGTGAAAAACTGTTTTTT,CASTGTGGEKLFF,TRBV6-1,13,.,TRBD1,TRBJ1-4
TGTGCCAGCAGTTACTATGGGGGACAGGGGGCGGTTGGAAACACCATATATTTT,CASSYYGGQGAVGNTIYF,TRBV7-9,18,.,TRBD1,TRBJ1-3
TGTGCCAGCGGGAGGCCAGAGACCCAGTACTTC,CASGRPETQYF,TRBV2,11,once,.,TRBJ2-5
TGTGCCAGCAGCCTGACTAGCGGGGCTTACAATGAGCAGTTCTTC,CASSLTSGAYNEQFF,TRBV7-8,15,.,TRBD2,TRBJ2-1
TGTGCCAGCAGTGAATGGGGGGGACGGTCTGATAGTACCCAGTACTTC,CASSEWGGRSDSTQYF,TRBV6-6,16,once,TRBD2,TRBJ2-5
TGTGCCAGCAGCTTGAGGGGGCCAAATGACGGGGAGCTGTTTTTT,CASSLRGPNDGELFF,TRBV5-5,15,many,TRBD1,TRBJ2-2
TGTGCCAGCAGTGTCTCCGGGGTGGAGACCCAGTACTTC,CASSVSGVETQYF,TRBV7-2,13,.,.,TRBJ2-5
TGTGCCAGCAGCCAGGGGACGGATTTAGGCTACACCTTC,CASSQGTDLGYTF,TRBV7-2,13,.,.,TRBJ1-2
TGTGCCAGCAGCCCGGAAAGCTTCTACGAGCAGTACTTC,CASSPESFYEQYF,TRBV7-9,13,many,.,TRBJ2-7
TGTGCCATCAGTGAGGGGATGGACACTGAGCAGTTCTTC,CAISEGMDTEQFF,TRBV10-3,13,.,.,TRBJ2-1
TGTGCCAGCAGTGAGGGACTAGCGGGAGACAATGAGCAGTACTTC,CASSEGLAGDNEQYF,TRBV2,15,few,TRBD2,TRBJ2-7
TGTGCCAGCAGTGAGACAGGGAACTACGAGCAGTACTTC,CASSETGNYEQYF,TRBV27,13,many,TRBD1,TRBJ2-7
TGTGCCAGCAGCCCCCGCAGGGGGTACTCTGGGGCCAACGTCCTGACTTTC,CASSPRRGYSGANVLTF,TRBV9,17,.,TRBD1,TRBJ2-6
TGCAGTGCTAGAGATCGGGACGGCGGTGAAGCTTTCTTT,CSARDRDGGEAFF,TRBV20-1,13,many,.,TRBJ1-1
TGTGCCAGCAGCTTGATGGACAGCTCCCTCAACTATGGCTACACCTTC,CASSLMDSSLNYGYTF,TRBV5-6,16,once,.,TRBJ1-2
TGTGCCAGCCTCGCTGAGACTAGCGGGAGACAAGAGACCCAGTACTTC,CASLAETSGRQETQYF,TRBV12-3/TRBV12-4,16,many,TRBD2,TRBJ2-5
TGTGCCAGCAGCCAAGCTAGATGGGGAAACACCATATATTTT,CASSQARWGNTIYF,TRBV4-2,14,many,.,TRBJ1-3
TGCAGCTTGGCCTCAGCGGGGGGGGTCTACGAGCAGTACTTC,CSLASAGGVYEQYF,TRBV29-1,14,few,TRBD2,TRBJ2-7
TGTGCCACCAGCCAAGACAGGGGGGACGAGCAGTACTTC,CATSQDRGDEQYF,TRBV15,13,.,TRBD1,TRBJ2-7
TGCAGTGCTATGGACATAGGGGTTCGAAACACCATATATTTT,CSAMDIGVRNTIYF,TRBV20-1,14,.,.,TRBJ1-3